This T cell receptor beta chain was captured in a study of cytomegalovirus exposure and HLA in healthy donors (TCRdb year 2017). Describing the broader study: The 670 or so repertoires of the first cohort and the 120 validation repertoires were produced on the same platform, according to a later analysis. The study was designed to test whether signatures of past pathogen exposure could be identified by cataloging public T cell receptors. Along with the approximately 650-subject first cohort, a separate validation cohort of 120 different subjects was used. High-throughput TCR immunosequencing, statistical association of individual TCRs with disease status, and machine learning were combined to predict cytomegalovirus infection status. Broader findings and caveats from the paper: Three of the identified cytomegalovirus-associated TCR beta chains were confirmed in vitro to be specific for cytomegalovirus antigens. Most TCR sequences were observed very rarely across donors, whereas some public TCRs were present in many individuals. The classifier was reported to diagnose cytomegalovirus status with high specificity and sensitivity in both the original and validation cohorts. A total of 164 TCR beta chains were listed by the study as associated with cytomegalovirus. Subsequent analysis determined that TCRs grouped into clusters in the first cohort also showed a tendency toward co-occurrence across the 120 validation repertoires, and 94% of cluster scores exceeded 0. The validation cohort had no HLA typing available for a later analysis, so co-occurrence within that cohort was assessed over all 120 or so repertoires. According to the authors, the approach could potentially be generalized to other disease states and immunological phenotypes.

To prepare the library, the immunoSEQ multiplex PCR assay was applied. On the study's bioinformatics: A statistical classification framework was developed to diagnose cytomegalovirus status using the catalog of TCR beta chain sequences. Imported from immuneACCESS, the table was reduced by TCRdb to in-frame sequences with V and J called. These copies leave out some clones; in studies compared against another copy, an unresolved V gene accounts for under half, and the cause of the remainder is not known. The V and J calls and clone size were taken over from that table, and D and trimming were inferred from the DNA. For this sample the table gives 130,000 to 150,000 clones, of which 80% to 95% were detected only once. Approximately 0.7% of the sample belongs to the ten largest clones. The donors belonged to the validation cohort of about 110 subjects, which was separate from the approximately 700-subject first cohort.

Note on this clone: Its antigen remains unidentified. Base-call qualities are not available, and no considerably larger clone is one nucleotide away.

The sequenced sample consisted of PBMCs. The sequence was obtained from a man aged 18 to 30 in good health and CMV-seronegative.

The CDR3 reads CASNPGWGTNTEAFF. The DNA is as follows: TGTGCCAGCAACCCGGGGTGGGGAACGAACACTGAAGCTTTCTTT. The V and J segments used are TRBV7-2 and TRBJ1-1; no D gene is confidently identified. Looking up the germline V gene yields CDR1 SGHTA and CDR2 FQGNSA. At the junction V is shortened by 7 bases and J by 1 base, with 16 bases in between. The CDR3 contains 15 residues, cysteine and phenylalanine counted. The kept DNA is CDR3 alone, 45 bases in frame from the first base.